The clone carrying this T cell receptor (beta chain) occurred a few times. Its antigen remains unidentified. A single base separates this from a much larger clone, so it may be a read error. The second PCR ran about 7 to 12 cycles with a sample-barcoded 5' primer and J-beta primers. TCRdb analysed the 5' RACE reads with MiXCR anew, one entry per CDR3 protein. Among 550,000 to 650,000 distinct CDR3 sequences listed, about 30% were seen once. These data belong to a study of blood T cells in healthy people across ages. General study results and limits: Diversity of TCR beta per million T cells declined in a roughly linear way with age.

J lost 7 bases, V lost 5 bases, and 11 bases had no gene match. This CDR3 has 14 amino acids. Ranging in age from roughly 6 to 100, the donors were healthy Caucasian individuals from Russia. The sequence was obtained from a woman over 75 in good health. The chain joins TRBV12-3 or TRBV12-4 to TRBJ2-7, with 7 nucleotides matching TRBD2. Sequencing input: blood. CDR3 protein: CASSTTSWGNEQYF. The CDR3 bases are TGTGCCAGCAGTACGACTAGCTGGGGCAATGAGCAGTACTTC.